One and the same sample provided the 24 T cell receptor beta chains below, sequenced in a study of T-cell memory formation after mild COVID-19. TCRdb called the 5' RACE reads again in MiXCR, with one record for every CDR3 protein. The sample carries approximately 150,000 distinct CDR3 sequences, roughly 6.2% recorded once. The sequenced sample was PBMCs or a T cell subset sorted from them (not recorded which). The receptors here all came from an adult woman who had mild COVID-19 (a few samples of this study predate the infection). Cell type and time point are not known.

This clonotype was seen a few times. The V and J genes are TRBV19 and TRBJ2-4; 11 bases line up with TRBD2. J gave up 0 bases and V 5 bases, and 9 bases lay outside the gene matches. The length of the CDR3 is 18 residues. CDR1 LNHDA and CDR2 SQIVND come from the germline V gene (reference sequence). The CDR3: CASSGLAGPFLAKNIQYF. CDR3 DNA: TGTGCCAGTAGTGGACTAGCGGGTCCGTTCCTAGCCAAAAACATTCAGTACTTC.

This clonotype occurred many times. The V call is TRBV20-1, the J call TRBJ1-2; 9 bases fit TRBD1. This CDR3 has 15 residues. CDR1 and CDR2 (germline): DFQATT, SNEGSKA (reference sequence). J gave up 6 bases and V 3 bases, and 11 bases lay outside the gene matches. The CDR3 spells CSARDLQGASNGYTF. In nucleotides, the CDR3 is TGCAGTGCTAGGGACCTACAGGGGGCCTCCAATGGCTACACCTTC.

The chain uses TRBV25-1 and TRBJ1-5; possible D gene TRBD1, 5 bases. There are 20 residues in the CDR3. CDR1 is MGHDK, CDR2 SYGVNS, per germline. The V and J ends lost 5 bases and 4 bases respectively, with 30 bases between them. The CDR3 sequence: CASSPGHPVDTGLVNQPQHF. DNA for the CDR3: TGTGCCAGCAGTCCCGGGCATCCCGTGGACACAGGCCTAGTAAATCAGCCCCAGCATTTT.

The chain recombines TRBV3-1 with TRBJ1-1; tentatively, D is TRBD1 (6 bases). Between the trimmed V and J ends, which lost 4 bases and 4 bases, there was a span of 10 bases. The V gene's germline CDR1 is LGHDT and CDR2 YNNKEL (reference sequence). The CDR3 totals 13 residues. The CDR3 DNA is TGTGCCAGCAGCCCAACAGGGCGCACTGAAGCTTTCTTT. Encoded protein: CASSPTGRTEAFF.

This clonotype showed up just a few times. The CDR3 sequence: CASSLDQLNAQFF. The DNA for the CDR3 is TGTGCCAGCAGCTTAGATCAGCTGAATGCCCAGTTCTTC. The J gene is TRBJ2-1, the V gene TRBV7-2; D not certain. This CDR3 spans 13 amino acids. CDR1 and CDR2 from the germline V gene are SGHTA and FQGNSA. V was shortened by 1 base and J by 13 bases, with 14 bases between the two germline ends. Full variable domain (outside the CDR3, taken from reference TRBV7-2 and TRBJ2-1): GAGVSQSPSNKVTEKGKDVELRCDPISGHTALYWYRQSLGQGLEFLIYFQGNSAPDKSGLPSDRFSAERTGGSVSTLTIQRTQQEDSAVYLCASSLDQLNAQFFGPGTRLTVL.

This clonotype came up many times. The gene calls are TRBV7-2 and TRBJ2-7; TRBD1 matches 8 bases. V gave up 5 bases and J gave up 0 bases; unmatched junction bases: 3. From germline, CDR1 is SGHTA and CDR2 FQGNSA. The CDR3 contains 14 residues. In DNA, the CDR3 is TGTGCCAGCAGCCCGGACAGGGTCTCCTACGAGCAGTACTTC. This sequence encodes CASSPDRVSYEQYF.

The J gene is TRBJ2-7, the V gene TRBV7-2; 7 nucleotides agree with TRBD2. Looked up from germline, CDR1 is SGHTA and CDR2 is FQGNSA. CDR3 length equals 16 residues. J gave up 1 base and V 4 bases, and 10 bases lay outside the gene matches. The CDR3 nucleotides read TGTGCCAGCAGCTCGACTGGGGGGGTGGTGTCCTACGAGCAGTACTTC. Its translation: CASSSTGGVVSYEQYF.

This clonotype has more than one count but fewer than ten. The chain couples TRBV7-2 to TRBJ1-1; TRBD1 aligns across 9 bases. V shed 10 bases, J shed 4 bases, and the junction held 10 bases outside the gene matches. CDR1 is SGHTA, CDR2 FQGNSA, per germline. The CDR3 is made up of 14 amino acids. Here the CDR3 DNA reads TGTGCCACCATAACAGGGGGCAGTCGCACTGAAGCTTTCTTT. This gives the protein CATITGGSRTEAFF.

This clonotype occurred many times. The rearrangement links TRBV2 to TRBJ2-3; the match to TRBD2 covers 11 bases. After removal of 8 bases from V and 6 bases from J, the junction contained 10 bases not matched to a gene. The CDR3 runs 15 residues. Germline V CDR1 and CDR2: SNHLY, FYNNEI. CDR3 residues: CASLGTSGKGDTQYF. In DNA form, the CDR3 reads TGTGCCAGCCTGGGGACTAGCGGTAAAGGGGATACGCAGTATTTT.

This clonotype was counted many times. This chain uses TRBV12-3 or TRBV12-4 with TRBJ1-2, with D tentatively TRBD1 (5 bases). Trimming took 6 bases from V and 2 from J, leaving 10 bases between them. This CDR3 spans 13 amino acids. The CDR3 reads CASRRGDNYGYTF. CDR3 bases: TGTGCCAGCAGGCGTGGGGACAACTATGGCTACACCTTC.

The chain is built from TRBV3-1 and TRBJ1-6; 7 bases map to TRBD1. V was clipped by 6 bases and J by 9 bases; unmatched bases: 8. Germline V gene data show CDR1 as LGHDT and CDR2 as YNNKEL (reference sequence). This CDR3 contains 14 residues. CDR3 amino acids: CASSDRTGRSPLHF. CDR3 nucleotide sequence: TGTGCCAGCAGTGATAGGACAGGACGTTCACCCCTCCACTTT.

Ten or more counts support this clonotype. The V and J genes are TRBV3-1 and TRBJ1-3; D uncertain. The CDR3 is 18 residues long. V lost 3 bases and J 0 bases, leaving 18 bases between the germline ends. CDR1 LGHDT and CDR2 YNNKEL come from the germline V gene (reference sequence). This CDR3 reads CASSHRKKALISGNTIYF. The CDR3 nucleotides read TGTGCCAGCAGCCACAGAAAAAAGGCACTGATCTCTGGAAACACCATATATTTT.

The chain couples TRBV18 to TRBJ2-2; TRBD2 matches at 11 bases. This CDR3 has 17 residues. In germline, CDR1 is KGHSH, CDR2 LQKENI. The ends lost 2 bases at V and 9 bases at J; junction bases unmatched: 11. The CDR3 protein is CASSPNILAGGTRELFF. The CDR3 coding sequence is TGTGCCAGCTCACCAAATATTCTAGCGGGAGGTACTCGGGAGCTGTTTTTT.

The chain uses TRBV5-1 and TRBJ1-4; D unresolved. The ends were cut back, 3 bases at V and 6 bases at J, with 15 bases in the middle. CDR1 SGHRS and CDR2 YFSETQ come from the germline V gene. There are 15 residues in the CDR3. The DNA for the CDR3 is TGCGCCAGCAGCTCAGCCTCACAAGAGTATGAAAAACTGTTTTTT. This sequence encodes CASSSASQEYEKLFF.

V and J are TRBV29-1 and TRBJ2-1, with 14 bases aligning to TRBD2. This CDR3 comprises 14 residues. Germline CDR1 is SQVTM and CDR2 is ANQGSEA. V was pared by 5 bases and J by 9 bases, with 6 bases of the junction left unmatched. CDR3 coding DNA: TGCAGCGTTCTGGGACTAGCGGGAGATAGTGAGCAGTTCTTC. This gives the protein CSVLGLAGDSEQFF.

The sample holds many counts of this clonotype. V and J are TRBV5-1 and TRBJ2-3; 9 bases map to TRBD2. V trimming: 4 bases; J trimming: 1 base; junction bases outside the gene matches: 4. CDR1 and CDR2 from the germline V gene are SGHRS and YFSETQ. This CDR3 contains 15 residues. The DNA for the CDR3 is TGCGCCAGCAGCCCAGAGCGGGGGGGCACAGATACGCAGTATTTT. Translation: CASSPERGGTDTQYF. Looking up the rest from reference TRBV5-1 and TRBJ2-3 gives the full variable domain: KAGVTQTPRYLIKTRGQQVTLSCSPISGHRSVSWYQQTPGQGLQFLFEYFSETQRNKGNFPGRFSGRQFSNSRSEMNVSTLELGDSALYLCASSPERGGTDTQYFGPGTRLTVL.

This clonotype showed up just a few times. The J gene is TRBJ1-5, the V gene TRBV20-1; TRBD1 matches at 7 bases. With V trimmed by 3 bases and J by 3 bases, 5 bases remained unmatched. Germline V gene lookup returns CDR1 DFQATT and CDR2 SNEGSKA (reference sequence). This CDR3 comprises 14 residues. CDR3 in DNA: TGCAGTGCTAGGCAGGGGGGGGACAATCAGCCCCAGCATTTT. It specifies CSARQGGDNQPQHF.

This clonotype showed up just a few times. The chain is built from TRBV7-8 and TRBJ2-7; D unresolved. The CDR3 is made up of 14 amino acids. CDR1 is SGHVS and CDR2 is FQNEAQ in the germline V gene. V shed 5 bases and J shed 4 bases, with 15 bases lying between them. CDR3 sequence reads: CASSTRRVGYEQYF. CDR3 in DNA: TGTGCCAGCAGCACTCGTAGGGTGGGGTACGAGCAGTACTTC.

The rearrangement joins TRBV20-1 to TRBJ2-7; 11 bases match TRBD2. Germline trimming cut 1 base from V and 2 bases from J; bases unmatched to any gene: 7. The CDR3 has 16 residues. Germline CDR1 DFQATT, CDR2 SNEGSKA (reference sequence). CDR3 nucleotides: TGCAGTGCTAGAGGACAGGGACTAGCGGTGGCCTACGAGCAGTACGTC. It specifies CSARGQGLAVAYEQYV.

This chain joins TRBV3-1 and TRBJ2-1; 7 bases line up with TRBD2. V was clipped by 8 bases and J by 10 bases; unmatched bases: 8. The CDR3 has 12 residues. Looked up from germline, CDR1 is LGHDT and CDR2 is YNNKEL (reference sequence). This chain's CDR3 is CASPPGGPEQFF. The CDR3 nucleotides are TGTGCCAGCCCCCCGGGGGGTCCGGAGCAGTTCTTC.

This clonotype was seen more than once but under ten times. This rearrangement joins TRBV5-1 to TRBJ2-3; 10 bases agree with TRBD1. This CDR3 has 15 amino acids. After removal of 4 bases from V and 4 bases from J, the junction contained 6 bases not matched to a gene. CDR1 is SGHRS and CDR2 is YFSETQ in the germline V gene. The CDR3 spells CASSIWTGGSDTQYF. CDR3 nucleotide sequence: TGCGCCAGCAGCATTTGGACAGGGGGTTCAGATACGCAGTATTTT.

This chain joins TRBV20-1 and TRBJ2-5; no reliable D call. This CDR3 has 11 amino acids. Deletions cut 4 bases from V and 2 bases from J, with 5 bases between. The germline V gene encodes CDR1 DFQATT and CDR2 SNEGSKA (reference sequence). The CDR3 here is CSATMQETQYF. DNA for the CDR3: TGCAGTGCTACAATGCAAGAGACCCAGTACTTC.

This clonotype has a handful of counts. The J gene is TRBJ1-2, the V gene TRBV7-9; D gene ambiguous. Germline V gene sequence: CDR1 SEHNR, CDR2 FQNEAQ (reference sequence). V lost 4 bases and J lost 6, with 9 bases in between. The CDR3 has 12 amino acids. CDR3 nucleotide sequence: TGTGCCAGCAGCTCCCGGACCGATGGCTACACCTTC. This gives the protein CASSSRTDGYTF.

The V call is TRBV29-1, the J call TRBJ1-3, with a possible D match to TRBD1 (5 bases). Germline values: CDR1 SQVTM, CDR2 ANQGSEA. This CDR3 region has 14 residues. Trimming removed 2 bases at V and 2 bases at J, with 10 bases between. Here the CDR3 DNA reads TGCAGCGTTGAACTCGGGGCGACTGGAAACACCATATATTTT. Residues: CSVELGATGNTIYF.